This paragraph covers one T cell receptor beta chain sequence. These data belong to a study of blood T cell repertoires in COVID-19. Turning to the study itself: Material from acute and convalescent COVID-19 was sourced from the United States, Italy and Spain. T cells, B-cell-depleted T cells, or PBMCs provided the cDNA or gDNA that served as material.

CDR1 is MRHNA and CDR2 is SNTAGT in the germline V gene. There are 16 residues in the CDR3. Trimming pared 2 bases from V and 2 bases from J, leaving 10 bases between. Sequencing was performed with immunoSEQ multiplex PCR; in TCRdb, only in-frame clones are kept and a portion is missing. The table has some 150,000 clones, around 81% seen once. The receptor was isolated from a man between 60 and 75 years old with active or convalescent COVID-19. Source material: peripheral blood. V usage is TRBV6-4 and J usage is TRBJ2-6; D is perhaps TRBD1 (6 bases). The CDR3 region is CASSDRTDTGANVLTF. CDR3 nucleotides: TGTGCCAGCAGTGACCGGACAGATACTGGGGCCAACGTCCTGACTTTC.